What follows are 15 T cell receptor beta chains derived from one specimen sequenced in a study of blood T cell repertoires in COVID-19. Only in-frame clones appear in the TCRdb table, and some are missing; sequencing was by immunoSEQ multiplex PCR. The sample yields some 150,000 clones, about 85% seen once. Source material: peripheral blood. All receptors derive from a woman aged 35 to 49 with active or convalescent COVID-19.

This chain links TRBV6-5 with TRBJ2-2; 9 bases are shared with TRBD1. The V and J ends lost 6 bases and 4 bases, in that order; junction bases with no gene match: 6. The CDR3 contains 15 residues. The germline gives CDR1 MNHEY, CDR2 SVGAGI. CDR3 bases: TGTGCCAGCAGAACAGGGGGCTCGGGCACCGGGGAGCTGTTTTTT. This gives the protein CASRTGGSGTGELFF.

This rearrangement joins TRBV6-5 to TRBJ1-2, with 7 positions matching TRBD1. CDR1 and CDR2 from the germline V gene are MNHEY and SVGAGI. The CDR3 totals 12 residues. The J segment lost 4 bases and the V segment lost 11 bases, leaving 7 bases of the junction unmatched. The CDR3 loop reads CAGKGASYGYTF. The CDR3 DNA sequence: TGTGCCGGAAAGGGGGCGTCCTATGGCTACACCTTC.

This chain links TRBV5-1 with TRBJ1-1; D gene uncertain. This CDR3 has 13 residues. V lost 4 bases and J lost 3, with 10 bases in between. Germline assignment: CDR1 SGHRS and CDR2 YFSETQ. The CDR3 region is CASSVDIHTEAFF. CDR3 DNA: TGCGCCAGCAGCGTAGATATTCACACTGAAGCTTTCTTT.

V usage is TRBV11-2 and J usage is TRBJ1-3; 7 bases map to TRBD1. J was trimmed by 2 bases and V by 2 bases; bases with no gene match: 12. The CDR3 is made up of 18 amino acids. From germline, CDR1 is SGHAT and CDR2 FQNNGV. For the CDR3, the DNA is TGTGCCAGCAGCTTAAGGGACAGTCCTTCTGGCCCTGGAAACACCATATATTTT. Amino acids: CASSLRDSPSGPGNTIYF. Combining the CDR3 with reference TRBV11-2 and TRBJ1-3 gives the whole variable domain EAGVAQSPRYKIIEKRQSVAFWCNPISGHATLYWYQQILGQGPKLLIQFQNNGVVDDSQLPKDRFSAERLKGVDSTLKIQPAKLEDSAVYLCASSLRDSPSGPGNTIYFGEGSWLTVV.

V and J are TRBV4-1 and TRBJ2-1; TRBD2 might be the D (6 bases). Germline CDR1 MGHRA, CDR2 YSYEKL. V was cut by 2 bases and J by 1 base, with 9 bases left in between. CDR3 length: 15 amino acids. The CDR3 DNA reads as TGCGCCAGCAGCCAAATACTAGCTTCCTACAATGAGCAGTTCTTC. Translating it yields CASSQILASYNEQFF.

V usage is TRBV28 and J usage is TRBJ1-5; perhaps TRBD1 as D (6 bases). In germline, CDR1 is MDHEN, CDR2 SYDVKM. V was trimmed by 6 bases and J by 5 bases, leaving 20 bases between them. This CDR3 is built from 16 residues. Written as DNA, the CDR3 is TGTGCCAGCAGCATGGGGGCGACAAATGGTCATCAGCCCCAGCATTTT. Residues: CASSMGATNGHQPQHF.

V is TRBV9 and J is TRBJ1-3; D gene unclear. The V end lost 4 bases, the J end lost 4 bases, and 18 bases lay between the germline ends. This CDR3 has 16 residues. Germline lookup yields CDR1 SGDLS and CDR2 YYNGEE. The CDR3 reads CASSPTAGLGGNTIYF. The CDR3 bases are TGTGCCAGCAGCCCCACAGCGGGGTTAGGAGGAAACACCATATATTTT.

This clone was counted only a few times. V usage is TRBV5-4 and J usage is TRBJ1-2; 8 bases line up with TRBD1. The CDR3 covers 14 residues. Germline-derived CDR1 and CDR2 are SGHNT and YYREEE (reference sequence). Trimming at V came to 4 bases and at J to 5 bases, leaving 7 bases not matched to a gene. CDR3 residues: CASSETGDVYGYTF. The CDR3 coding sequence is TGTGCCAGCAGCGAGACAGGGGACGTTTATGGCTACACCTTC.

This clone was seen only once. The chain uses TRBV6-5 and TRBJ1-6, with D unresolved. Germline V lookup: CDR1 MNHEY, CDR2 SVGAGI. There are 13 residues in the CDR3. Deletions cut 10 bases from V and 7 bases from J, with 14 bases between. The CDR3 DNA reads TGTGCCACCCGTCATTTCGGGAATTCACCCCTCCACTTT. It is translated as CATRHFGNSPLHF.

In this sample, this clone turned up a few times. The chain employs TRBV5-5 and TRBJ1-6; the D gene is possibly TRBD1 (5 bases). The V end lost 3 bases, the J end lost 12 bases, and 16 bases lay between the germline ends. From germline, CDR1 is SGHKS and CDR2 YYEKEE (reference sequence). CDR3 size: 14 residues. The CDR3 here is CASSWGDGLGPLHF. The CDR3 coding sequence is TGTGCCAGCAGCTGGGGGGACGGACTGGGACCCCTCCACTTT.

The J gene is TRBJ1-1, the V gene TRBV28; D gene unclear. CDR3 length equals 14 residues. V lost 7 bases and J 1 base, leaving 13 bases between the germline ends. Germline assignment: CDR1 MDHEN and CDR2 SYDVKM. CDR3: CASIAPTGNTEAFF. The CDR3 nucleotides read TGTGCCAGCATAGCACCCACGGGGAACACTGAAGCTTTCTTT.

The chain couples TRBV28 to TRBJ2-5, with 8 bases matching TRBD1. Germline V CDR1 and CDR2: MDHEN, SYDVKM. The CDR3 runs to 15 residues. V was pared by 6 bases and J by 1 base, with 7 bases of the junction left unmatched. The CDR3 DNA follows: TGTGCCAGCAGGTTACCCACAGGGGGCCAAGAGACCCAGTACTTC. The encoded protein is CASRLPTGGQETQYF.

The rearrangement uses TRBV9 and TRBJ1-3; no firm D call. Germline CDR1 and CDR2: SGDLS and YYNGEE. CDR3 length equals 15 residues. V lost 0 bases to trimming and J lost 4 bases, with 11 bases between them. CDR3 DNA sequence: TGTGCCAGCAGCGTAGGAGGAGTAGAGGGAAACACCATATATTTT. Its translation: CASSVGGVEGNTIYF.

This clone was detected ten times or more. This chain uses TRBV27 with TRBJ1-5, with D perhaps TRBD1 (6 bases). The germline V gene encodes CDR1 MNHEY and CDR2 SMNVEV (reference sequence). V shed 3 bases and J shed 11 bases, with 20 bases lying between them. CDR3 length equals 15 residues. DNA for the CDR3: TGTGCCAGCAGTTTTCCCGGCCAGGGGATCGTGGCCCAGCATTTT. Translating gives CASSFPGQGIVAQHF.

This chain uses TRBV25-1 with TRBJ2-1; D is unresolved. Germline V gene sequence: CDR1 MGHDK, CDR2 SYGVNS. The CDR3 runs to 12 residues. Trimming stripped 3 bases from V and 9 bases from J, with 9 bases between. The CDR3 reads CASSDVVGEQFF. The CDR3 DNA sequence: TGTGCCAGCAGTGATGTAGTTGGTGAGCAGTTCTTC.